The text below deals with one T cell receptor beta chain. CDR3 length: 14 amino acids. Per germline, CDR1 MNHNS and CDR2 SASEGT. The V end lost 2 bases, the J end lost 0 bases, and 7 bases lay between the germline ends. The entry originates in a study of T cells in tuberculosis. General observations from the study: The stringent gate may have excluded weak CD1B-GMM tetramer binders.

Thawed, overnight-rested PBMC were stained with GMM-loaded CD1B tetramer, viability dye and anti-CD3, then sorted. CD1B tetramers were loaded with Rhodococcus equi-derived C32 glucose monomycolate. Before cryopreservation, the sorted PBMC lost their CD14-expressing monocytes. No alpha-beta pairing information exists for these sequences. TCRdb's copy holds only in-frame clones and misses some; the assay was immunoSEQ multiplex PCR. The sample yields approximately 100,000 clones, roughly 90% seen once. The source of this sequence is an adult woman with latent tuberculosis. The material sequenced was CD1b-GMM tetramer-negative cells sorted from PBMCs. J is TRBJ1-1 and V is TRBV6-1; no definite D call. CDR3 in amino acids: CASSERSVNTEAFF. Here the CDR3 DNA reads TGTGCCAGCAGTGAACGCTCAGTGAACACTGAAGCTTTCTTT.